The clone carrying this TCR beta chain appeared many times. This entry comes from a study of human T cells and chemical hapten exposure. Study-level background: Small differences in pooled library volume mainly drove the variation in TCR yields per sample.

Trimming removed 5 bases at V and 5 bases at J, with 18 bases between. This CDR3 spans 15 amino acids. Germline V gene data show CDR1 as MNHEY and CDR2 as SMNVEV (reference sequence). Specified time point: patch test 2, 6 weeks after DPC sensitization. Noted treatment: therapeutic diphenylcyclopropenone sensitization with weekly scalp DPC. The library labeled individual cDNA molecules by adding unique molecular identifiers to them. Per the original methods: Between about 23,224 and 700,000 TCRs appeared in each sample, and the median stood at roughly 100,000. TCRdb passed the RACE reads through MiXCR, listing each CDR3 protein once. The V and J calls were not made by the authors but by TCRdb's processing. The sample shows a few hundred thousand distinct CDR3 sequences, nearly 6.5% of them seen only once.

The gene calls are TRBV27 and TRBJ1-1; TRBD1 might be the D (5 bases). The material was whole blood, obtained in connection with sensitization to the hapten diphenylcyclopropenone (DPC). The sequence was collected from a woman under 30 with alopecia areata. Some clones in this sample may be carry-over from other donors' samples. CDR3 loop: CASSGRRGSGTEAFF. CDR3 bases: TGTGCCAGCAGTGGCCGCCGGGGGTCTGGGACTGAAGCTTTCTTT.